The following is a T cell receptor beta chain sequence with its context. As yet, its antigen is unknown. The data derive from a study of T cell responses to AZD1222 COVID-19 vaccine. Study conclusions and caveats: It should be noted that donors were predominantly white British and more often female, and clonal diversity was possibly underestimated. Every sample of the repertoires postdated the peak T cell response.

Investigators merged groups given second doses at roughly 4 or roughly 12 weeks. Germline V gene lookup returns CDR1 SQVTM and CDR2 ANQGSEA. The CDR3 loop spans 12 amino acids. The V end lost 1 base, the J end lost 6 bases, and 6 bases lay between the germline ends. Assay used: immunoSEQ multiplex PCR; TCRdb lists only in-frame clones, some missing. Seen here are 95,000 to 130,000 clones, around nine tenths observed once, and the top ten hold about 1.4%. Sequencing was performed on peripheral blood, taken 28 days after the second AZD1222 dose. This rearrangement joins TRBV29-1 to TRBJ2-2, with D uncertain. This receptor was identified in an adult who received the AZD1222 COVID-19 vaccine. Here the CDR3 DNA reads TGCAGCGTTGAAGGGATGTCCGGGGAGCTGTTTTTT. Amino acids: CSVEGMSGELFF.